Shown below are 26 T cell receptor beta chains from a single sample sequenced in a study of vaccination effects on CD4 cells after COVID-19. Libraries were prepared by immunoSEQ multiplex PCR; TCRdb keeps only in-frame clonotypes and omits some of them. The sample includes 10,000 or so clones, roughly 70% seen only once; the top ten take 24%. No cognate antigen is known for these TCRs. ViraFEST expansion of antigen-specific CD4+ T cells with viral peptide pools preceded sequencing. Upon completion of more than eight days in culture, CD4+ T cells were isolated. Sequenced material: CD4+ T cells from PBMCs cultured with HCoV-229E spike peptides, taken before COVID-19 vaccination. The receptors shown here come from a human donor who received a COVID-19 vaccine.

The V gene is TRBV5-1, the J gene TRBJ1-1, with D unresolved. V was pared by 0 bases and J by 5 bases, with 26 bases between. CDR3 size: 19 residues. Germline loops: CDR1 SGHRS, CDR2 YFSETQ. The CDR3 is CASSLASMAGRVSATEAFF. The DNA for the CDR3 is TGCGCCAGCAGCTTGGCCTCGATGGCGGGGAGGGTTAGTGCTACTGAAGCTTTCTTT.

The chain combines TRBV7-2 with TRBJ1-1; D is perhaps TRBD1 (6 bases). This CDR3 is 14 amino acids long. CDR1 is SGHTA, CDR2 FQGNSA, per germline. V lost 3 bases to trimming and J lost 1 base, with 9 bases between them. The CDR3 loop is CASSFWTENTEAFF. The CDR3 DNA follows: TGTGCCAGCAGCTTTTGGACAGAGAACACTGAAGCTTTCTTT.

A single count supports this clone. The chain recombines TRBV3-1 (or the pseudogene TRBV3-2) with TRBJ2-3, with TRBD2 matching over 8 bases. With 3 bases clipped from V and 0 bases from J, the junction kept 5 bases outside the gene matches. The CDR3 spans 16 residues. Germline V gene sequence: CDR1 LGHDT, CDR2 YNNKEL (reference sequence). Here the CDR3 reads CASSQRAGASTDTQYF. The CDR3 DNA follows: TGTGCCAGCAGCCAGCGAGCGGGGGCTAGCACAGATACGCAGTATTTT.

The J gene is TRBJ2-2, the V gene TRBV12-5, with D possibly being TRBD1 or TRBD2 (5 bases each). This CDR3 is built from 16 residues. The germline gives CDR1 LGHNT, CDR2 FRNRAP. The germline V and J ends were trimmed by 5 bases and 3 bases, with 16 bases remaining between them. The chain's CDR3 is CASGLSRDGYTGELFF. The CDR3 nucleotides read TGTGCTAGTGGTCTATCCCGGGACGGATACACCGGGGAGCTGTTTTTT.

V and J are TRBV15 and TRBJ2-4; 11 nucleotides align to TRBD1. Germline values: CDR1 LNHNV, CDR2 YYDKDF (reference sequence). With 2 bases clipped from V and 4 bases from J, the junction kept 7 bases outside the gene matches. The CDR3 runs to 17 residues. The CDR3 DNA follows: TGTGCCACCAGCAGACCTGGGACAGGGGGTGCGAAAAACATTCAGTACTTC. Translation: CATSRPGTGGAKNIQYF.

As to this clone: Germline and junction disagree at one end, which may indicate a read error. V is TRBV7-7 and J is TRBJ2-1, with 8 bases aligning to TRBD2. Germline V gives CDR1 SSHAT, CDR2 FNYEAQ (reference sequence). The CDR3 is 15 residues long. The CDR3 loop is CASSPIAGKYNEQFF. DNA of the CDR3: TGTGCTAGCAGCCCGATAGCGGGGAAGTACAATGAGCAGTTCTTC.

The chain couples TRBV28 to TRBJ1-2; tentatively, D is TRBD1 (5 bases). The CDR3 has 13 residues. Germline V gene data show CDR1 as MDHEN and CDR2 as SYDVKM. The V and J ends lost 1 base and 4 bases respectively, with 7 bases between them. This CDR3 is CASSLSTAYGYTF. The CDR3 nucleotides are TGTGCCAGCAGTTTATCGACAGCCTATGGCTACACCTTC.

V is TRBV9 and J is TRBJ1-2; the D gene is possibly TRBD1 (6 bases). CDR1 is SGDLS and CDR2 is YYNGEE in the germline V gene. With 6 bases removed from V and 8 bases from J, the gap between germline ends came to 17 bases. This CDR3 has 13 amino acids. The CDR3 sequence is CASKSPGAGGYTF. CDR3 bases: TGTGCCAGCAAAAGTCCAGGGGCTGGCGGCTACACCTTC.

The V call is TRBV5-4, the J call TRBJ2-2, with 9 bases matching TRBD2. Trimming removed 4 bases from V and 1 base from J; junction bases left unmatched: 8. Germline CDR1 SGHNT, CDR2 YYREEE (reference sequence). The CDR3 totals 17 residues. The CDR3 DNA is TGTGCCAGCAGCCTTGGGGCTAGCGGGATGAACACCGGGGAGCTGTTTTTT. Translated, it gives CASSLGASGMNTGELFF.

The table lists this clone with a few counts. This rearrangement joins TRBV2 to TRBJ1-1; D may be TRBD1 (5 bases). The CDR3 runs 14 residues. Germline lookup yields CDR1 SNHLY and CDR2 FYNNEI. Trimming removed 7 bases from V and 0 bases from J, with 12 bases in between. CDR3 protein: CASILSGVNTEAFF. Written as DNA, the CDR3 is TGTGCCAGCATTCTGTCGGGGGTGAACACTGAAGCTTTCTTT.

The chain couples TRBV9 to TRBJ2-3; weak D call: TRBD2 (7 bases). The ends were cut back, 3 bases at V and 2 bases at J, with 13 bases in the middle. This CDR3 is 15 amino acids long. Germline V lookup: CDR1 SGDLS, CDR2 YYNGEE. Here the CDR3 reads CASSDRGAITDTQYF. Here the CDR3 DNA reads TGTGCCAGCAGCGACCGGGGGGCGATCACAGATACGCAGTATTTT.

J is TRBJ2-3 and V is TRBV6-6, with 8 positions matching TRBD1. In germline, CDR1 is MNHNY, CDR2 SVGAGI (reference sequence). V gave up 5 bases and J gave up 8 bases; unmatched junction bases: 12. This CDR3 has 15 amino acids. This CDR3 is CASSLIGQGGGTQYF. In DNA, the CDR3 is TGTGCCAGCAGTCTAATTGGACAGGGCGGAGGTACGCAGTATTTT.

This clone was counted a few times. This sequence joins TRBV7-9 and TRBJ1-1; D gene ambiguous. The CDR3 sequence is 14 residues long. The V gene lost 1 base and the J gene lost 0 bases, with 6 bases spanning the gap. Germline CDR1 is SEHNR and CDR2 is FQNEAQ (reference sequence). The CDR3 sequence: CASSLEGLNTEAFF. The CDR3 region has the DNA TGTGCCAGCAGCTTAGAAGGGTTGAACACTGAAGCTTTCTTT.

The chain carries TRBV18 and TRBJ1-1; 8 nucleotides line up with TRBD1. This CDR3 comprises 13 residues. V lost 2 bases and J lost 11; bases outside the gene matches: 7. Germline V lookup: CDR1 KGHSH, CDR2 LQKENI. DNA for the CDR3: TGTGCCAGCTCACCAGGTCCGGACAGGGACGCTTTCTTT. It encodes CASSPGPDRDAFF.

The chain employs TRBV29-1 and TRBJ2-3; D possibly matches TRBD1 or TRBD2 (6 bases each). This CDR3 is 13 amino acids long. Trimming shortened V by 4 bases and J by 4 bases, and 12 bases separated the two germline ends. The germline V gene encodes CDR1 SQVTM and CDR2 ANQGSEA. The CDR3 reads CSVAGGPADTQYF. For the CDR3, the DNA is TGCAGCGTTGCTGGGGGGCCGGCAGATACGCAGTATTTT.

The gene calls are TRBV9 and TRBJ2-2, with D unresolved. Trimming removed 0 bases from V and 6 bases from J, with 12 bases in between. Germline-derived CDR1 and CDR2 are SGDLS and YYNGEE. This CDR3 region has 15 residues. The CDR3 protein is CASSVDLGVAGELFF. DNA for the CDR3: TGTGCCAGCAGCGTAGATCTTGGGGTTGCCGGGGAGCTGTTTTTT. Filled out from reference TRBV9 and TRBJ2-2, the complete variable domain reads DSGVTQTPKHLITATGQRVTLRCSPRSGDLSVYWYQQSLDQGLQFLIQYYNGEERAKGNILERFSAQQFPDLHSELNLSSLELGDSALYFCASSVDLGVAGELFFGEGSRLTVL.

This chain links TRBV28 with TRBJ2-6; a possible D gene is TRBD1 (5 bases). This CDR3 is 15 amino acids long. V was clipped by 6 bases and J by 0 bases, with 9 bases between them. From germline, CDR1 is MDHEN and CDR2 SYDVKM. CDR3 loop: CASSRQSSGANVLTF. The CDR3 DNA sequence: TGTGCCAGCAGCCGACAGAGCTCTGGGGCCAACGTCCTGACTTTC.

This clone was counted between two and nine times. The genes are TRBV3-1 (or the pseudogene TRBV3-2) and TRBJ1-3; the match to TRBD1 covers 9 bases. This CDR3 is 15 amino acids long. Germline V gene lookup returns CDR1 LGHDT and CDR2 YNNKEL (reference sequence). J gave up 2 bases and V 6 bases, and 5 bases lay outside the gene matches. The CDR3 DNA reads TGTGCCAGCAGTCAAACAGGGGGCCCTGGAAACACCATATATTTT. Protein: CASSQTGGPGNTIYF.

The chain employs TRBV5-1 and TRBJ2-3; TRBD2 agrees at 7 bases. CDR1 SGHRS and CDR2 YFSETQ come from the germline V gene. V shed 0 bases and J 6 bases; nucleotides not matched to a gene: 10. CDR3 length equals 16 residues. CDR3 loop: CASSLAARTSGDTQYF. The CDR3, as DNA: TGCGCCAGCAGCTTGGCCGCAAGGACTAGTGGGGATACGCAGTATTTT.

V usage is TRBV5-1 and J usage is TRBJ1-1; TRBD1 is a possible D gene (6 bases). CDR3 length equals 16 residues. Deletions cut 4 bases from V and 0 bases from J, with 16 bases between. The germline gives CDR1 SGHRS, CDR2 YFSETQ. CDR3 protein: CASSLDFGQLNTEAFF. The CDR3 nucleotides are TGCGCCAGCAGCCTGGACTTTGGACAGCTGAACACTGAAGCTTTCTTT.

This clone was detected only a few times. V and J are TRBV5-4 and TRBJ1-2, with D unclear. V gave up 3 bases and J gave up 6 bases, with 9 bases separating them. Germline assignment: CDR1 SGHNT and CDR2 YYREEE (reference sequence). The CDR3 contains 12 residues. CDR3 in amino acids: CASSSGMNGYTF. The CDR3 DNA is TGTGCCAGCAGCTCGGGAATGAATGGCTACACCTTC. Combining the CDR3 with reference TRBV5-4 and TRBJ1-2 gives the whole variable domain ETGVTQSPTHLIKTRGQQVTLRCSSQSGHNTVSWYQQALGQGPQFIFQYYREEENGRGNFPPRFSGLQFPNYSSELNVNALELDDSALYLCASSSGMNGYTFGSGTRLTVV.

The V and J genes are TRBV5-1 and TRBJ1-1, with D maybe TRBD1 (6 bases). CDR3 length: 13 amino acids. Per germline, CDR1 SGHRS and CDR2 YFSETQ. Between the trimmed V and J ends, which lost 0 bases and 3 bases, there was a span of 6 bases. This CDR3 reads CASSLDRDTEAFF. The CDR3 DNA reads TGCGCCAGCAGCTTGGACAGGGACACTGAAGCTTTCTTT.

For the CDR3, the DNA is TGTGCCAGCTCACTTACGGGAGCTATGAACACTGAAGCTTTCTTT. This translates into CASSLTGAMNTEAFF. The chain couples TRBV18 to TRBJ1-1; D is undetermined. The CDR3 is 15 amino acids. Trimming removed 4 bases at V and 0 bases at J, with 12 bases between. Germline V gene sequence: CDR1 KGHSH, CDR2 LQKENI.

The V gene is TRBV9, the J gene TRBJ2-4; TRBD1 matches at 9 bases. Germline CDR1 and CDR2: SGDLS and YYNGEE. V dropped 3 bases and J dropped 7; count of bases not matched to a gene: 8. The CDR3 is 15 residues long. The CDR3 coding sequence is TGTGCCAGCAGCGCCCATACAGGGGGCGGGAACATTCAGTACTTC. Residues: CASSAHTGGGNIQYF. Complete variable domain (other parts from reference TRBV9 and TRBJ2-4): DSGVTQTPKHLITATGQRVTLRCSPRSGDLSVYWYQQSLDQGLQFLIQYYNGEERAKGNILERFSAQQFPDLHSELNLSSLELGDSALYFCASSAHTGGGNIQYFGAGTRLSVL.

The chain employs TRBV27 and TRBJ1-2, with D hard to call. V was pared by 4 bases and J by 0 bases, with 9 bases between. Looked up from germline, CDR1 is MNHEY and CDR2 is SMNVEV (reference sequence). This CDR3 spans 14 amino acids. DNA of the CDR3: TGTGCCAGCAGTTCCCGGGCCGCTAACTATGGCTACACCTTC. Translated, it gives CASSSRAANYGYTF.

This clone was picked up one time. Other DNA sequences in this specimen translate into the identical CDR3. J is TRBJ2-7 and V is TRBV11-1, with D perhaps being TRBD1 or TRBD2 (5 bases each). Per germline, CDR1 SGHAT and CDR2 FQDESV (reference sequence). V shed 5 bases and J shed 4 bases, with 18 bases lying between them. This CDR3 spans 15 amino acids. The CDR3 DNA reads TGTGCCAGCAGCAAAATCGAGTTGGGGGAATACGAGCAGTACTTC. Translation: CASSKIELGEYEQYF.